Sequencing of this T cell receptor (beta chain) was carried out in a study of identical twins. General study points: Abundant beta clonotypes from cord blood had fewer insertions, unlike memory repertoires, which showed none. Not following the same donors, the study drew its conclusions from cross-sectional statistical analysis.

This clonotype was observed a handful of times. The antigen is not known. Every one of the donors was a healthy Caucasian. Per the germline V gene, CDR1 is SEHNR and CDR2 is FQNEAQ (reference sequence). The CDR3 has 14 amino acids. The V end lost 4 bases, the J end lost 6 bases, and 16 bases lay between the germline ends. A universal primer site was created by template switching, with the cDNA bearing unique molecular identifiers. TCRdb passed the 5' RACE reads through MiXCR, listing each CDR3 protein once. The table has about 430,000 distinct CDR3 sequences, less than 20% seen once; the top ten hold roughly an eighth.

The specimen was naive T cells sorted from blood. This rearrangement joins TRBV7-9 to TRBJ2-7, with D possibly matching TRBD1 (5 bases). The clonotype comes from a man in his fifties or sixties in good health. In DNA form, the CDR3 reads TGTGCCAGCAGCTCGGACACCCGGTCCCTCGAGCAGTACTTC. This translates into CASSSDTRSLEQYF.